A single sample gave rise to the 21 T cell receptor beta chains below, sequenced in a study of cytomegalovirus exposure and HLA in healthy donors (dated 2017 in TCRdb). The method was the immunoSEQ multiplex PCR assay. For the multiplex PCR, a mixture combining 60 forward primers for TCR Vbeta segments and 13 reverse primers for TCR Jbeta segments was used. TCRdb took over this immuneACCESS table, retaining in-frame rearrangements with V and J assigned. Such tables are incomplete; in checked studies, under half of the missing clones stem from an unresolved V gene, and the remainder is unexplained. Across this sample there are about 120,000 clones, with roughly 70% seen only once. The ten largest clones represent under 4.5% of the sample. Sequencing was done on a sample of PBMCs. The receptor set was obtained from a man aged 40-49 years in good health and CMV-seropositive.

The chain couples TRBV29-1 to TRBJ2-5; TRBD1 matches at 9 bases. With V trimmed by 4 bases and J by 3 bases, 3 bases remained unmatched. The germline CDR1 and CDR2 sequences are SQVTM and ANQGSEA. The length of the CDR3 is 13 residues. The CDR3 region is CSVGRTGEETQYF. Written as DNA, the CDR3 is TGCAGCGTTGGCCGGACAGGGGAAGAGACCCAGTACTTC.

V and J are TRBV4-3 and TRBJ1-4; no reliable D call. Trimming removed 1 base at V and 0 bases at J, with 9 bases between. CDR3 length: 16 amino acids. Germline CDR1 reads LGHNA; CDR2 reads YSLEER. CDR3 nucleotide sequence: TGCGCCAGCAGCCAAGGAGCGGCCGCAACTAATGAAAAACTGTTTTTT. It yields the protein CASSQGAAATNEKLFF.

The CDR3 loop reads CASSKGQSNQPQHF. In DNA form, the CDR3 reads TGTGCCAGTAGTAAGGGACAGAGCAATCAGCCCCAGCATTTT. V gene TRBV19 combines with J gene TRBJ1-5; 7 bases are a match to TRBD1. This CDR3 is built from 14 residues. Germline V gene sequence: CDR1 LNHDA, CDR2 SQIVND (reference sequence). The ends lost 4 bases at V and 1 base at J; junction bases unmatched: 1.

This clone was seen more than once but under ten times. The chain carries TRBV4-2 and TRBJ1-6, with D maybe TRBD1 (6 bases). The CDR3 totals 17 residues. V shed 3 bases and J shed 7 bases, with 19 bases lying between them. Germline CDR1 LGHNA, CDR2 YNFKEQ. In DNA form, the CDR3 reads TGTGCCAGCAGCCAGATGGCGGGGGCGGGTTCGAATTCACCCCTCCACTTT. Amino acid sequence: CASSQMAGAGSNSPLHF.

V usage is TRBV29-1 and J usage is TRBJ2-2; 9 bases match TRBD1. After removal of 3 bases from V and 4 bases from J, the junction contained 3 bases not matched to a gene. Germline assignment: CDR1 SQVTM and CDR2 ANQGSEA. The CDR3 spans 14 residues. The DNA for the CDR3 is TGCAGCGTTGAGAGGACAGGGGTCACCGGGGAGCTGTTTTTT. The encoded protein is CSVERTGVTGELFF.

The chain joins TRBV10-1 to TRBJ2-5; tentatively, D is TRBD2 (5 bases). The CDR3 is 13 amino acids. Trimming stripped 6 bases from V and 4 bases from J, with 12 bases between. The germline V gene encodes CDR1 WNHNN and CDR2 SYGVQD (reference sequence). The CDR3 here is CASRAEEGETQYF. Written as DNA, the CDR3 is TGCGCCAGCAGGGCGGAAGAGGGAGAGACCCAGTACTTC.

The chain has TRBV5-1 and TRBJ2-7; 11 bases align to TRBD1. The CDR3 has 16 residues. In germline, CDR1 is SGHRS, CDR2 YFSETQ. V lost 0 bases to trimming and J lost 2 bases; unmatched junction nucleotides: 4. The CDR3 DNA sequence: TGCGCCAGCAGCTTGGGGGACAGGGGGTATACCTACGAGCAGTACTTC. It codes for CASSLGDRGYTYEQYF.

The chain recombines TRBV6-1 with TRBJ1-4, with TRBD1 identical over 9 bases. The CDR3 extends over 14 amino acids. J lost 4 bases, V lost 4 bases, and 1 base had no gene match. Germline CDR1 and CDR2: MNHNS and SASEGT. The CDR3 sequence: CASSADRGNEKLFF. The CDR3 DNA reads TGTGCCAGCAGTGCGGACAGGGGTAATGAAAAACTGTTTTTT.

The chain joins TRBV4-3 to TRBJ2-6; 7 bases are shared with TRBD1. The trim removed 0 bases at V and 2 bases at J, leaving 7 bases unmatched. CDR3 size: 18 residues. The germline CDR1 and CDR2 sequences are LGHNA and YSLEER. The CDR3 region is CASSQDPPQGAGANVLTF. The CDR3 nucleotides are TGCGCCAGCAGCCAAGACCCCCCCCAGGGGGCTGGGGCCAACGTCCTGACTTTC.

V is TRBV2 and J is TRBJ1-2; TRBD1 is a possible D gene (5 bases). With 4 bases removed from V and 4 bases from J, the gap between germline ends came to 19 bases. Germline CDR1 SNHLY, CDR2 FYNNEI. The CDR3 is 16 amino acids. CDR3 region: CASSGPSQGSIYGYTF. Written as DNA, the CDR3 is TGTGCCAGCAGTGGACCTTCTCAGGGCTCCATCTATGGCTACACCTTC.

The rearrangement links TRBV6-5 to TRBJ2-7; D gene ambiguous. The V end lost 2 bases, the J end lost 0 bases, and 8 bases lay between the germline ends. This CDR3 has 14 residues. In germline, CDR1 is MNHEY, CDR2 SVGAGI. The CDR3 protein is CASSYDWRSYEQYF. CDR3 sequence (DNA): TGTGCCAGCAGTTACGACTGGCGCTCCTACGAGCAGTACTTC.

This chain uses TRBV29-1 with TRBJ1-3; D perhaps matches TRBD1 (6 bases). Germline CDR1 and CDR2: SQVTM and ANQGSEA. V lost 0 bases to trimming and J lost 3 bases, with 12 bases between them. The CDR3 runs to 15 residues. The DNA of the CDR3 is TGCAGCGTTGAAGATCTAACCAGGGGTGGAAACACCATATATTTT. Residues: CSVEDLTRGGNTIYF.

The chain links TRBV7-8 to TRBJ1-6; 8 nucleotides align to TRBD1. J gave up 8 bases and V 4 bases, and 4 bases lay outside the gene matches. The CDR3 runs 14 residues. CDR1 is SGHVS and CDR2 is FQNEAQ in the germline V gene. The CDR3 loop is CASSYDRGDSPLHF. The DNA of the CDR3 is TGTGCCAGCAGCTACGACAGGGGTGATTCACCCCTCCACTTT.

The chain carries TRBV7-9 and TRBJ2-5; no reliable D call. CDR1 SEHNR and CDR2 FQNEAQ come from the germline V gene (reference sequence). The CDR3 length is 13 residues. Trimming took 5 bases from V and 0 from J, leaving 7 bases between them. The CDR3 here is CASSPVYQETQYF. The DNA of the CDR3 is TGTGCCAGCAGCCCAGTATACCAAGAGACCCAGTACTTC.

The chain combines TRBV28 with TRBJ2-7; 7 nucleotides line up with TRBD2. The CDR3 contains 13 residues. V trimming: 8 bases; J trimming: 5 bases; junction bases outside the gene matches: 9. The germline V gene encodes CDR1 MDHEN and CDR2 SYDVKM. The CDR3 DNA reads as TGTGCCAGCGGCCGGGGGGATAGAAACGAGCAGTACTTC. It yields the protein CASGRGDRNEQYF.

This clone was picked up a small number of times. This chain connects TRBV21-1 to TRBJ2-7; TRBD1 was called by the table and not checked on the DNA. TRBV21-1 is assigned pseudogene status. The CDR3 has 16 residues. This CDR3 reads CASSKGGGTGSYEQYF. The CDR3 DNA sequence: TGTGCCAGCAGCAAAGGGGGCGGAACAGGTTCCTACGAGCAGTACTTC.

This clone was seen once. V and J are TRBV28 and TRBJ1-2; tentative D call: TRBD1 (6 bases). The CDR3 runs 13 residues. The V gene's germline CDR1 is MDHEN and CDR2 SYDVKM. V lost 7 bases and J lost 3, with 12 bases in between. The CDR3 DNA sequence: TGTGCCAGCACCCAGGGGATGGACTATGGCTACACCTTC. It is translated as CASTQGMDYGYTF.

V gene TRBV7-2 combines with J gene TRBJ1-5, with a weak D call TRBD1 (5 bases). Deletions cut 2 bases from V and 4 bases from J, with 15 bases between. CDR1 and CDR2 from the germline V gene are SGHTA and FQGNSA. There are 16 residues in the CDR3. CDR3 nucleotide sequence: TGTGCCAGCAGCTTACTAGTGGCAGGGCGGAATCAGCCCCAGCATTTT. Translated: CASSLLVAGRNQPQHF.

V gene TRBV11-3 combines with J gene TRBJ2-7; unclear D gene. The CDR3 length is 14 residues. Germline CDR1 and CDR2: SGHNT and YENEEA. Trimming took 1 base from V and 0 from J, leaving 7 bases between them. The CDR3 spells CASSLGPSSYEQYF. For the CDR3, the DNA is TGTGCCAGCAGCTTAGGCCCGAGCTCCTACGAGCAGTACTTC.

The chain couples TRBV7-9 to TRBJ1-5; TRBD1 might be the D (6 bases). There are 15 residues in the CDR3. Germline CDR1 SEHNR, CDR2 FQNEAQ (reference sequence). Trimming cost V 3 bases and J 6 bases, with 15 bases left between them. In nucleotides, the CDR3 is TGTGCCAGCAGCTTCGGGACCGGGACAAGTCAGCCCCAGCATTTT. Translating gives CASSFGTGTSQPQHF.

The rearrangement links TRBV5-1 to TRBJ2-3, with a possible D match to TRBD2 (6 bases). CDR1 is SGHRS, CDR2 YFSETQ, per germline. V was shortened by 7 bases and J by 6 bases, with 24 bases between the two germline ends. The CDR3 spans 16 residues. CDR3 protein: CASGKGTSGGSDTQYF. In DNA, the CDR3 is TGCGCCAGCGGTAAAGGAACTAGTGGGGGGTCGGATACGCAGTATTTT.